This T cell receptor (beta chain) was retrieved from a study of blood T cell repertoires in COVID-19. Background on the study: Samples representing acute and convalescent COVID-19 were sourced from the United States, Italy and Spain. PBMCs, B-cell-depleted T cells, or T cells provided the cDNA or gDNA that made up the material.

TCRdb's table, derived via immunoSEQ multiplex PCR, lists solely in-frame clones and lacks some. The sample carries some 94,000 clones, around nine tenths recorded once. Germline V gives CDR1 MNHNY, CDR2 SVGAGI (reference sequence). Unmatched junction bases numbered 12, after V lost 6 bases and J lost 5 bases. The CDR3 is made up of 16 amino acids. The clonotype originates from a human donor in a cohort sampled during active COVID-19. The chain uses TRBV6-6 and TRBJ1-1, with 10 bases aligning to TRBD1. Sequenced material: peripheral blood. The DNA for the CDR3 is TGTGCCAGCAGGTCAAGGTTAGGACAGGGGGGAACTGAAGCTTTCTTT. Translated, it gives CASRSRLGQGGTEAFF.